This T cell receptor beta chain was retrieved from a study of Tregs in tolerant kidney transplant recipients. CD4+CD25+CD127- Tregs, CD4+CD25- non-Tregs, CD4 and CD8 cells were sorted. V was cut by 4 bases and J by 0 bases, with 16 bases left in between. This CDR3 is 16 amino acids long. CDR1 and CDR2 (germline): SGHNT, YYREEE (reference sequence). Data came from immunoSEQ multiplex PCR; TCRdb stores just in-frame clones and leaves some out. Of tens of thousands of clones in the sample, over 80% were seen once. About this clone: The antigen remains undetermined.

Regarding the study as a whole: Few patients were studied, so findings need validation in larger groups. The most relevant donor-specific Treg TCRbeta repertoire apparently came from expansion with activated donor B cells. Biological reproducibility was not directly addressed in this study.

The genes are TRBV5-4 and TRBJ2-5; D tentatively reads TRBD1 or TRBD2 (5 bases each). This receptor was identified in a human donor in good health. The specimen was CD4+ T cells from blood. The CDR3 protein is CASSRDGARYQETQYF. CDR3 nucleotide sequence: TGTGCCAGCAGCCGAGACGGGGCCCGGTACCAAGAGACCCAGTACTTC.